This is a list of T cell receptor beta chains from one sample in a study of blood T cell repertoires in COVID-19. Sequencing was performed with immunoSEQ multiplex PCR; in TCRdb, only in-frame clones are kept and a portion is missing. The table includes approximately 260,000 clones, around 90% detected once. The sample comprised peripheral blood. These TCRs come from a woman in her sixties with COVID-19, enrolled during active disease. Each CDR3 is given with its conserved first and last residue. A D gene is named only where the DNA matches it firmly. Clone size is given for some rows only: seen once, a few or many times, or a class if the clone is expanded.

NA TRBJ2-1 TRBD2 TRBV7-9 TGTGCCAGCAGCTTCCTAGCGGGGGGGCAGAATGAGCAGTTCTTC CASSFLAGGQNEQFF
NA TRBJ2-2 NA TRBV4-3 TGCGCCAGCAGCGCCACAGGCCAGGGAGGGGAGCTGTTTTTT CASSATGQGGELFF
NA TRBJ1-4 TRBD1 TRBV3-1/TRBV3-2 TGTGCCAGCAGCCAGGGGACAGGGGGCATTGGAAAACTGTTTTTT CASSQGTGGIGKLFF
NA TRBJ2-3 TRBD1 TRBV5-1 TGCGCCAGCAGCTTGGCAGGGGGCGACACAGATACGCAGTATTTT CASSLAGGDTDTQYF
NA TRBJ1-5 TRBD1 TRBV7-2 TGTGCCAGCAGCCCCGGGACAGGTTTTCAGCCCCAGCATTTT CASSPGTGFQPQHF
NA TRBJ2-4 NA TRBV15 TGTGCCACCAGCAGAGACCCTGGTTTGAGCATTCAGTACTTC CATSRDPGLSIQYF
once TRBJ1-2 TRBD1 TRBV18 TGTGCCAGCTCAACAGGTACAGGGGACTATGGCTACACCTTC CASSTGTGDYGYTF
NA TRBJ2-1 NA TRBV14 TGTGCCAGCAGCCAGGCGGGTCCCCGGGGTTACAATGAGCAGTTCTTC CASSQAGPRGYNEQFF
NA TRBJ2-6 TRBD1 TRBV19 TGTGCCAGTAGTGTGACAGGGGCCGGGGCCAACGTCCTGACTTTC CASSVTGAGANVLTF
NA TRBJ2-1 NA TRBV15 TGTGCCACCAGCAGAGGGGGCGGTGAGCAGTTCTTC CATSRGGGEQFF
once TRBJ1-1 TRBD1 TRBV9 TGTGCCAGCAGCGAGAGGACAGGGGTAGTCGCTGAAGCTTTCTTT CASSERTGVVAEAFF
NA TRBJ2-2 NA TRBV7-3 TGTGCCAGCAGCCTTAGCAACACCGGGGAGCTGTTTTTT CASSLSNTGELFF
NA TRBJ2-7 TRBD1 TRBV10-1 TGCGCCAGCAGCGAAGGTTGGGACAGGGGCTCATACGAGCAGTACTTC CASSEGWDRGSYEQYF
once TRBJ1-5 TRBD1 TRBV27 TGTGCCAGCAGCCCAAGCTCAGGGGGAAGGGATGGCAATCAGCCCCAGCATTTT CASSPSSGGRDGNQPQHF
NA TRBJ1-3 NA TRBV19 TGTGCCAGTAGTTTGAGCTCTGGAAACACCATATATTTT CASSLSSGNTIYF
NA TRBJ1-2 TRBD1 TRBV20-1 TGCAGTGCGGGGACAGGGGATGGCTACACCTTC CSAGTGDGYTF
NA TRBJ1-1 NA TRBV6-5 TGTGCCAGTGGGGGGGGAACTGAAGCTTTCTTT CASGGGTEAFF
NA TRBJ1-5 NA TRBV7-6 TGTGCCAGCAGCGCGGACAGACTCCAGCCCCAGCATTTT CASSADRLQPQHF
NA TRBJ1-1 NA TRBV6-1 TGTGCCAGCAGTGAAGCGCTTCAGGGGACTGAAGCTTTCTTT CASSEALQGTEAFF
NA TRBJ2-1 TRBD2 TRBV9 TGTGCCAGCAGCCAGACTAGCGGGGGGGCCAGATCCTACAATGAGCAGTTCTTC CASSQTSGGARSYNEQFF
NA TRBJ1-6 NA TRBV7-2 TGTGCCAGCAGCTCCCCTTTGGGGGGAAATTCACCCCTCCACTTT CASSSPLGGNSPLHF
NA TRBJ2-1 NA TRBV19 TGTGCCAGTACGGGTCAGACGATCGATGAGCAGTTCTTC CASTGQTIDEQFF
NA TRBJ1-2 TRBD1 TRBV14 TGTGCCAGCAGCCTAGGACAGGGACACTTTGGCTACACCTTC CASSLGQGHFGYTF
NA TRBJ2-2 NA TRBV5-8 TGTGCCAGCAGCTCCCGCCTGGGGGAGGCCGGGGAGCTGTTTTTT CASSSRLGEAGELFF
NA TRBJ1-2 TRBD1 TRBV5-1 TGCGCCAGCAGCTTGGCCAGAAGGGGGCTGCGTTTCTATGGCTACACCTTC CASSLARRGLRFYGYTF
NA TRBJ1-2 NA TRBV19 TGTGCCAGTAGTTCCCGCGGCTATGGCTACACCTTC CASSSRGYGYTF
NA TRBJ2-1 TRBD2 TRBV4-3 TGCGCCAGCAGCCAATTTAGTCTAGCGGGGGGGGAGCAGTTCTTC CASSQFSLAGGEQFF
few TRBJ2-3 TRBD1 TRBV4-1 TGCGCCAGCAGCCAAGATTGGCCAGGGGGTATCACAGATACGCAGTATTTT CASSQDWPGGITDTQYF
NA TRBJ1-5 NA TRBV19 TGTGCCAGTAGTATAGGTAGGACAGATAGCAATCAGCCCCAGCATTTT CASSIGRTDSNQPQHF
once TRBJ2-3 TRBD2 TRBV7-2 TGTGCCAGCAGCTTGCGGGGGGGCAGGTCAGATACGCAGTATTTT CASSLRGGRSDTQYF
NA TRBJ1-2 NA TRBV19 TGTGCCAGTGAATTCGGGACAAGCTATGGCTACACCTTC CASEFGTSYGYTF
NA TRBJ2-3 NA TRBV3-1/TRBV3-2 TGTGCCAGCAGCCGGCGGGGCACAGATACGCAGTATTTT CASSRRGTDTQYF
NA TRBJ2-2 NA TRBV3-1/TRBV3-2 TGTGCCAGCAGCCCCCTTTCGGGGGCGAACACCGGGGAGCTGTTTTTT CASSPLSGANTGELFF
NA TRBJ1-5 NA TRBV29-1 TGCAGCGCCGGAAAAGGGGTGAATCAGCCCCAGCATTTT CSAGKGVNQPQHF
NA TRBJ1-2 TRBD1 TRBV11-2 TGTGCCAGCAGCCACCGACAGGGGCTTGATTCGGATGGCTACACCTTC CASSHRQGLDSDGYTF
NA TRBJ1-3 TRBD1 TRBV18 TGTGCCAGCTCACAAGGGGGACAGGGAAGATTTGGAAACACCATATATTTT CASSQGGQGRFGNTIYF
NA TRBJ2-7 TRBD1 TRBV20-1 TGCAGTGCAACGACAGGGTACGAGCAGTACTTC CSATTGYEQYF
NA TRBJ1-2 TRBD1 TRBV30 TGTGCCTGGAGACCTTCGGGCAGGGGGGAGAGCTACACCTTC CAWRPSGRGESYTF
NA TRBJ1-1 NA TRBV27 TGTGCCAGCAGTAAACAGGAGGGAGCTTTCTTT CASSKQEGAFF
NA TRBJ2-7 NA TRBV6-5 TGTGCCAGCGCCAGGGGCGCTAGGGTCTACGAGCAGTACTTC CASARGARVYEQYF